The 9 T cell receptor beta chains presented below share a single source sample, sequenced in a study of blood T cell repertoires in COVID-19. Produced via immunoSEQ multiplex PCR; TCRdb's table is partial and in-frame only. The data contain approximately 210,000 clones, approximately 90% of them singletons. The sequenced material came from peripheral blood. The receptors stem from a middle-aged woman with acute or convalescent COVID-19.

The rearrangement joins TRBV6-1 to TRBJ1-5; a possible D gene is TRBD1 (6 bases). Trimming took off 1 base at V and 7 bases at J, with 14 bases between the two ends. Germline V CDR1 and CDR2: MNHNS, SASEGT. This CDR3 is built from 15 residues. The CDR3 sequence is CASSEEGGEGQPQHF. The CDR3 region has the DNA TGTGCCAGCAGTGAAGAGGGGGGGGAGGGGCAGCCCCAGCATTTT.

The chain combines TRBV3-1 (or the pseudogene TRBV3-2) with TRBJ1-3; unclear D gene. There are 16 residues in the CDR3. The germline gives CDR1 LGHDT, CDR2 YNNKEL (reference sequence). The V end lost 1 base, the J end lost 0 bases, and 10 bases lay between the germline ends. In DNA form, the CDR3 reads TGTGCCAGCAGCCAAGTCGGGTCCCTCTCTGGAAACACCATATATTTT. It is translated as CASSQVGSLSGNTIYF.

The gene calls are TRBV18 and TRBJ1-5; no clear D gene. Germline CDR1 reads KGHSH; CDR2 reads LQKENI. V was clipped by 5 bases and J by 0 bases, with 14 bases between them. This CDR3 region has 16 residues. The CDR3 bases are TGTGCCAGCTCAGGCGGATTTTTTTATAGCAATCAGCCCCAGCATTTT. Translation: CASSGGFFYSNQPQHF.

The gene calls are TRBV24-1 and TRBJ1-1; the match to TRBD1 covers 7 bases. The germline CDR1 and CDR2 sequences are KGHDR and SFDVKD. Losses at the gene ends were 7 bases for V and 8 bases for J; bases not matched to a gene: 6. The length of the CDR3 is 12 residues. CDR3 region: CATSEGDSEAFF. The CDR3 DNA follows: TGTGCCACCAGCGAAGGGGACAGCGAAGCTTTCTTT.

CDR3 coding DNA: TGTGCCAGCAGCTTGGCAGGGGGTGGTTCACCCCTCCACTTT. Amino acid sequence: CASSLAGGGSPLHF. The chain joins TRBV5-6 to TRBJ1-6; 7 nucleotides match TRBD1. The CDR3 runs to 14 residues. J gave up 9 bases and V 0 bases, and 3 bases lay outside the gene matches. Germline loops: CDR1 SGHDT, CDR2 YYEEEE.

This chain links TRBV21-1 with TRBJ2-2; TRBD2, the table's D call, lacks a check against the DNA. TRBV21-1 is a recognized pseudogene. This CDR3 contains 18 residues. DNA for the CDR3: TGTGCCAGCAGCAAAAAATACACTAGCGGGGCGAACACCGGGGAGCTGTTTTTT. This encodes CASSKKYTSGANTGELFF.

V and J are TRBV19 and TRBJ1-2; 9 positions agree with TRBD1. The CDR3 has 16 residues. Germline loops: CDR1 LNHDA, CDR2 SQIVND (reference sequence). V trimming: 6 bases; J trimming: 7 bases; junction bases outside the gene matches: 15. The CDR3 DNA reads TGTGCCAGTAGCACCGGGACAGGGAGGTCTGGGGTTGGCTACACCTTC. It encodes CASSTGTGRSGVGYTF.

The chain joins TRBV2 to TRBJ1-5; 7 bases match TRBD1. Germline V CDR1 and CDR2: SNHLY, FYNNEI. The CDR3 loop spans 14 amino acids. The V gene end was trimmed by 6 bases and the J gene end by 4 bases; junction bases not matched to a gene: 6. CDR3 sequence: CASRRDSNNQPQHF. CDR3 DNA: TGTGCCAGCAGGCGGGACAGCAATAATCAGCCCCAGCATTTT. Complete variable domain (other parts from reference TRBV2 and TRBJ1-5): EPEVTQTPSHQVTQMGQEVILRCVPISNHLYFYWYRQILGQKVEFLVSFYNNEISEKSEIFDDQFSVERPDGSNFTLKIRSTKLEDSAMYFCASRRDSNNQPQHFGDGTRLSIL.

The chain is built from TRBV19 and TRBJ1-5, with a tentative D call TRBD1 (6 bases). The V gene lost 1 base and the J gene lost 4 bases, with 11 bases spanning the gap. Germline assignment: CDR1 LNHDA and CDR2 SQIVND (reference sequence). CDR3 length equals 15 residues. CDR3 protein: CASSIAAGVNQPQHF. Here the CDR3 DNA reads TGTGCCAGTAGTATAGCAGCAGGGGTGAATCAGCCCCAGCATTTT. Drawing the rest from reference TRBV19 and TRBJ1-5, the complete variable domain is DGGITQSPKYLFRKEGQNVTLSCEQNLNHDAMYWYRQDPGQGLRLIYYSQIVNDFQKGDIAEGYSVSREKKESFPLTVTSAQKNPTAFYLCASSIAAGVNQPQHFGDGTRLSIL.